A single sample is the source of the 6 T cell receptor beta chains below, sequenced in a study of graft-versus-host responses after intestinal transplantation. Graft tissue was processed to release intraepithelial and lamina propria lymphocytes. Libraries were prepared by immunoSEQ multiplex PCR; TCRdb keeps only in-frame clonotypes and omits some of them. The data hold around 7,700 clones, with roughly four fifths observed a single time. Material: ileum tissue, obtained approximately 31 weeks after intestinal transplant. The receptors stem from a human patient who received an intestinal transplant, so some T cells may come from the graft donor.

This chain uses TRBV2 with TRBJ2-7; possibly TRBD1 for D (5 bases). This CDR3 is 16 amino acids long. Trimming left V 4 bases short and J 6 bases short, with 22 bases between. From germline, CDR1 is SNHLY and CDR2 FYNNEI. Here the CDR3 DNA reads TGTGCCAGCAGTGCCAGGGATATGGGTTTACTACGCGAGCAGTACTTC. Its protein is CASSARDMGLLREQYF.

The rearrangement joins TRBV7-9 to TRBJ2-7; D is perhaps TRBD2 (6 bases). This CDR3 comprises 15 residues. V dropped 1 base and J dropped 4 bases, with 14 bases sitting between them. Per the germline V gene, CDR1 is SEHNR and CDR2 is FQNEAQ (reference sequence). This CDR3 reads CASSLVRDGRYEQYF. CDR3 bases: TGTGCCAGCAGCTTAGTAAGGGACGGGAGATACGAGCAGTACTTC.

The chain couples TRBV28 to TRBJ2-2; maybe TRBD2 (5 bases). Trimming took 8 bases from V and 7 from J, leaving 20 bases between them. This CDR3 region has 15 residues. The germline gives CDR1 MDHEN, CDR2 SYDVKM. As DNA, the CDR3 is TGTGCCAGCGCAGCCGATCGAGGGTTGGGCGGGGAGCTGTTTTTT. Protein product: CASAADRGLGGELFF.

This clone has more than one count but fewer than ten. The chain links TRBV6-4 to TRBJ2-1; 9 bases are a match to TRBD1. V shed 5 bases and J 2 bases; nucleotides not matched to a gene: 4. The CDR3 runs 15 residues. The V gene's germline CDR1 is MRHNA and CDR2 SNTAGT. The DNA for the CDR3 is TGTGCCAGCAGTCCCGGGACAGGGACCTACAATGAGCAGTTCTTC. It is translated as CASSPGTGTYNEQFF.

The rearrangement joins TRBV21-1 to TRBJ2-1; whether TRBD2, the table's D call, matches the DNA was not checked. TRBV21-1 is shown as a pseudogene. This CDR3 is built from 18 residues. CDR3 sequence reads: CASSNRGGISGSYNEQFF. In DNA, the CDR3 is TGTGCCAGCAGCAATCGGGGAGGGATATCAGGATCCTACAATGAGCAGTTCTTC.

The chain has TRBV5-6 and TRBJ2-5, with 7 bases lining up with TRBD2. From germline, CDR1 is SGHDT and CDR2 YYEEEE. This CDR3 is 14 amino acids long. The ends lost 1 base at V and 5 bases at J; junction bases unmatched: 5. The CDR3 protein is CASSLRAGRETQYF. DNA for the CDR3: TGTGCCAGCAGCTTGAGAGCGGGGAGGGAGACCCAGTACTTC.